Presented here are 11 T cell receptor beta chains from one specimen sequenced in a study of identical twins. TCRdb independently ran MiXCR on the 5' RACE reads; one entry per CDR3 protein. The table records roughly 700,000 distinct CDR3 sequences, over 8.5% of them present only once. The same data also contributed to another study, on yellow fever vaccine responses in identical twins.

The sample consisted of PBMCs. Every receptor here comes from a woman aged 18-29 years in good health.

This clonotype has a handful of counts. The rearrangement joins TRBV6-2 or TRBV6-3 to TRBJ2-5, with TRBD1 as a possible D gene (6 bases). CDR3 length equals 14 residues. CDR1 and CDR2 (germline): MNHEY, SVGEGT. The V and J ends lost 8 bases and 5 bases respectively, with 18 bases between them. The CDR3 spells CASVPTGRGETQYF. The CDR3, as DNA: TGTGCCAGCGTTCCTACAGGGAGAGGGGAGACCCAGTACTTC.

This clonotype was detected many times. J is TRBJ2-3 and V is TRBV7-6; D call uncertain. Germline lookup yields CDR1 SGHVS and CDR2 FNYEAQ. The germline V and J ends were trimmed by 3 bases and 5 bases, with 9 bases remaining between them. There are 13 residues in the CDR3. The CDR3 reads CASSFQDGDTQYF. CDR3 DNA: TGTGCCAGCAGCTTCCAGGATGGAGATACGCAGTATTTT.

This clonotype was seen repeatedly, ten times or more. This chain connects TRBV28 to TRBJ2-7; tentatively, D is TRBD2 (5 bases). Germline V gives CDR1 MDHEN, CDR2 SYDVKM. CDR3 length: 16 residues. V was clipped by 6 bases and J by 0 bases, with 18 bases between them. CDR3 region: CASRPPRREYSYEQYF. DNA for the CDR3: TGTGCCAGCAGGCCCCCCCGAAGGGAGTACTCCTACGAGCAGTACTTC.

A few counts support this clonotype. This chain joins TRBV12-3 or TRBV12-4 and TRBJ2-3; D unclear. The CDR3 contains 14 residues. V was pared by 7 bases and J by 4 bases, with 15 bases between. The CDR3 loop is CASNKALGPDTQYF. In nucleotides, the CDR3 is TGTGCCAGCAATAAAGCCTTGGGCCCAGATACGCAGTATTTT.

This clonotype was counted at least ten times. V and J are TRBV11-3 and TRBJ2-5, with 8 bases lining up with TRBD1. The V and J ends lost 5 bases and 14 bases, in that order; junction bases with no gene match: 10. Germline CDR1 and CDR2: SGHNT and YENEEA. This CDR3 has 12 amino acids. CDR3 protein: CASSRPRGPIYF. In nucleotides, the CDR3 is TGTGCCAGCAGCCGACCCAGGGGGCCAATTTACTTC.

This clonotype occurred many times. The rearrangement links TRBV29-1 to TRBJ2-2; D ambiguous. Looked up from germline, CDR1 is SQVTM and CDR2 is ANQGSEA. V was pared by 1 base and J by 1 base, with 4 bases between. The CDR3 spans 13 residues. The CDR3 reads CSVEGGNTGELFF. The DNA of the CDR3 is TGCAGCGTTGAAGGGGGGAACACCGGGGAGCTGTTTTTT.

This sequence joins TRBV20-1 and TRBJ2-3; D not resolved. The length of the CDR3 is 15 residues. The V end was cut by 2 bases, the J end by 2 bases, with 14 bases between. Germline V CDR1 and CDR2: DFQATT, SNEGSKA (reference sequence). CDR3: CSARPRIATTDTQYF. CDR3 bases: TGCAGTGCTAGACCTAGGATAGCCACCACAGATACGCAGTATTTT.

This chain uses TRBV19 with TRBJ2-1; D is perhaps TRBD1 (5 bases). This CDR3 comprises 13 residues. Trimming stripped 10 bases from V and 8 bases from J, with 18 bases between. CDR1 LNHDA and CDR2 SQIVND come from the germline V gene (reference sequence). CDR3 residues: CAISDTPADEQFF. CDR3 nucleotides: TGTGCCATCTCGGACACTCCGGCAGATGAGCAGTTCTTC.

This clonotype was seen many times. This chain uses TRBV6-5 with TRBJ2-7; 12 bases map to TRBD1. Per germline, CDR1 MNHEY and CDR2 SVGAGI. Trimming cost V 2 bases and J 4 bases; bases outside gene matches: 3. CDR3 length: 15 residues. The CDR3 loop reads CASSYRDRGQYEQYF. The CDR3 bases are TGTGCCAGCAGTTACAGGGACAGGGGGCAGTACGAGCAGTACTTC.

This clonotype was seen ten or more times. This rearrangement joins TRBV7-9 to TRBJ2-1, with D perhaps given as TRBD1 or TRBD2 (5 bases each). Per germline, CDR1 SEHNR and CDR2 FQNEAQ (reference sequence). This CDR3 has 17 residues. The V gene lost 4 bases and the J gene lost 2 bases, with 18 bases spanning the gap. CDR3 DNA sequence: TGTGCCAGCAGCTCGAGGGACGGAGATAGAACCTACAATGAGCAGTTCTTC. Amino acid sequence: CASSSRDGDRTYNEQFF.

V usage is TRBV7-2 and J usage is TRBJ2-5; TRBD1 is a possible D gene (5 bases). V was cut by 2 bases and J by 2 bases, with 9 bases left in between. CDR3 size: 14 residues. CDR1 and CDR2 (germline): SGHTA, FQGNSA. In nucleotides, the CDR3 is TGTGCCAGCAGCTTACGCAGGGCTCAAGAGACCCAGTACTTC. Translation gives CASSLRRAQETQYF.